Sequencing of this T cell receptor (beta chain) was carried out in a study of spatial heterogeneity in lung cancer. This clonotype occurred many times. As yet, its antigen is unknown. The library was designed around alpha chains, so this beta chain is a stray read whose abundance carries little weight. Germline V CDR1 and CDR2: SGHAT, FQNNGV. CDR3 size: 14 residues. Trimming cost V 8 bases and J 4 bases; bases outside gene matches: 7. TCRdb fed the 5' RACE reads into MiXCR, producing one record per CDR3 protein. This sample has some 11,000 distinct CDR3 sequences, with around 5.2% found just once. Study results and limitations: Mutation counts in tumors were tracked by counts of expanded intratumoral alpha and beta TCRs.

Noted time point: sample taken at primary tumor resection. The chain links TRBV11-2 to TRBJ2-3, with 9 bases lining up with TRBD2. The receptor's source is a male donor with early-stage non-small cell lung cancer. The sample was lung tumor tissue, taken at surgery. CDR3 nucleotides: TGTGCCAGCCGACCTCTAGCGGGACCAGATACGCAGTATTTT. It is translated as CASRPLAGPDTQYF.